This T cell receptor beta chain is from a study of CD8 T cells in ankylosing spondylitis. Study outcomes and limitations: There were earlier reports of some motif variants in reactive arthritis synovial fluid and blood. Disease-linked clones bore a CD8+ phenotype, appearing relatively rarely in peripheral blood. From matched ankylosing spondylitis synovial fluid, disease-linked clones were reportedly recovered at significantly enriched levels. Seven to nine highly homologous variants formed a TCR beta motif that appeared characteristic of ankylosing spondylitis blood.

V lost 0 bases and J 8 bases, leaving 8 bases between the germline ends. Germline loops: CDR1 SQVTM, CDR2 ANQGSEA. The CDR3 length is 12 residues. Details on this clonotype: The antigen is not known.

For TCR beta, libraries came from quantitative 5'-RACE with molecular barcodes. TCRdb re-derived calls from the 5' RACE reads in MiXCR, one entry per CDR3 protein. The sample has 400,000 or so distinct CDR3 sequences; around 26% are singletons. V and J are TRBV29-1 and TRBJ2-1; no clear D gene. The receptor was isolated from a male donor with ankylosing spondylitis. The sequenced sample was blood, either unsorted or a sorted T cell fraction (not recorded which). CDR3 sequence reads: CSVEDYNDEQFF. CDR3 DNA: TGCAGCGTTGAAGATTATAACGATGAGCAGTTCTTC.